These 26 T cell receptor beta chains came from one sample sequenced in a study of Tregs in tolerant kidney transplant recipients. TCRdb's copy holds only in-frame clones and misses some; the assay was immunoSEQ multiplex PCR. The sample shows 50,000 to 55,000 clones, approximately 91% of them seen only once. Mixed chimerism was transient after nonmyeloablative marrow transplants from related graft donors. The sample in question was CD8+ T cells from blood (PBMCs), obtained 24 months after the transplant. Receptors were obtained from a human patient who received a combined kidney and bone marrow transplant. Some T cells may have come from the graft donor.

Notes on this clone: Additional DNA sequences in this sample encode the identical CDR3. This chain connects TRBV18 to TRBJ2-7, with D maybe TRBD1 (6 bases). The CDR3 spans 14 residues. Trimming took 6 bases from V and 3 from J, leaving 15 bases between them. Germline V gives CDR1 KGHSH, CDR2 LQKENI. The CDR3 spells CASSPAGEYYEQYF. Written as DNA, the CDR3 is TGTGCCAGCTCGCCCGCAGGGGAATACTACGAGCAGTACTTC.

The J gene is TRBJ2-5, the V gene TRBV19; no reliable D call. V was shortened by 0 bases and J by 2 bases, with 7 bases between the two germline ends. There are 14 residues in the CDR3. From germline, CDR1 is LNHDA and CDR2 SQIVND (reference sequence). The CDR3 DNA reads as TGTGCCAGTAGTATAGATGTCGGTCAAGAGACCCAGTACTTC. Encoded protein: CASSIDVGQETQYF.

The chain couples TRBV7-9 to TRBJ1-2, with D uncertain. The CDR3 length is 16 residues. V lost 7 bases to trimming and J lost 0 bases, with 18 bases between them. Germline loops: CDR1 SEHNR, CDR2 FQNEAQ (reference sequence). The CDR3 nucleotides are TGTGCCAGCACCCCCACGGGGAGTTTAGCTAACTATGGCTACACCTTC. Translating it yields CASTPTGSLANYGYTF.

Here the CDR3 DNA reads TGTGCCAGCAACGGCGGGGGGGCGAATGAGCAGTTCTTC. This gives the protein CASNGGGANEQFF. J is TRBJ2-1 and V is TRBV2; 9 nucleotides agree with TRBD2. Germline V gene sequence: CDR1 SNHLY, CDR2 FYNNEI. This CDR3 contains 13 residues. V dropped 7 bases and J dropped 7; count of bases not matched to a gene: 5. Drawing the rest from reference TRBV2 and TRBJ2-1, the complete variable domain is EPEVTQTPSHQVTQMGQEVILRCVPISNHLYFYWYRQILGQKVEFLVSFYNNEISEKSEIFDDQFSVERPDGSNFTLKIRSTKLEDSAMYFCASNGGGANEQFFGPGTRLTVL.

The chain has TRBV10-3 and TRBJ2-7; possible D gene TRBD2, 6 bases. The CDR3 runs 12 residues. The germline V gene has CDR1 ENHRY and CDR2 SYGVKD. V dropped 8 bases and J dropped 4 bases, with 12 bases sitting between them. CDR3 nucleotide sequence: TGTGCCATCTCCTGGGGGGTTTACGAGCAGTACTTC. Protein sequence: CAISWGVYEQYF.

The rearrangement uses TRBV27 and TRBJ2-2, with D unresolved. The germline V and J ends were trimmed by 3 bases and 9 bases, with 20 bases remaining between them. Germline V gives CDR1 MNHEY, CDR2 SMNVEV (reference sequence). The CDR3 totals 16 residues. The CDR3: CASSFLTAVRARELFF. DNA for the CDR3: TGTGCCAGCAGTTTTCTCACGGCGGTGCGCGCCAGGGAGCTGTTTTTT.

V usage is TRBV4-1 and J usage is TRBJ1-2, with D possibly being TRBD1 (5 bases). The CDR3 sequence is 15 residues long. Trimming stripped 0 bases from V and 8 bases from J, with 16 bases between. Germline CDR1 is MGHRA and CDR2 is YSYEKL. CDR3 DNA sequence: TGCGCCAGCAGCCAAGAAGTCAGGGACTATCGGGGCTACACCTTC. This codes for CASSQEVRDYRGYTF.

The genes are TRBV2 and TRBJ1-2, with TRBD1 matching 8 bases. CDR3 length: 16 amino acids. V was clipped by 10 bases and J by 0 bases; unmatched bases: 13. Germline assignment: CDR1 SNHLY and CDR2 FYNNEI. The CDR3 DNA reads TGTGCCACCTCTGCTTCTGGCAGGGGGCCTAACTATGGCTACACCTTC. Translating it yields CATSASGRGPNYGYTF. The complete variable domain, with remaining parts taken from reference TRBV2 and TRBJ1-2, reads EPEVTQTPSHQVTQMGQEVILRCVPISNHLYFYWYRQILGQKVEFLVSFYNNEISEKSEIFDDQFSVERPDGSNFTLKIRSTKLEDSAMYFCATSASGRGPNYGYTFGSGTRLTVV.

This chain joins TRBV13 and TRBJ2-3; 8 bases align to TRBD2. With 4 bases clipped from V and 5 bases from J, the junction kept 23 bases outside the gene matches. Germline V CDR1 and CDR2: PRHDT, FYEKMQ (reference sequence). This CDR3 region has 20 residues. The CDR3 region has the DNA TGTGCCAGCAGCTCTCCCCAGCGGGGGCGGGACTACCCTGGGGGAGATACGCAGTATTTT. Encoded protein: CASSSPQRGRDYPGGDTQYF.

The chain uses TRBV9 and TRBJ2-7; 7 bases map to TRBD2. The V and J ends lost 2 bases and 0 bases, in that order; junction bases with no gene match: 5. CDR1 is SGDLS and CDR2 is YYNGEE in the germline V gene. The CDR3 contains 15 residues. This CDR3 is CASSVGTTPSYEQYF. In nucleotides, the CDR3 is TGTGCCAGCAGCGTCGGGACTACTCCCTCCTACGAGCAGTACTTC.

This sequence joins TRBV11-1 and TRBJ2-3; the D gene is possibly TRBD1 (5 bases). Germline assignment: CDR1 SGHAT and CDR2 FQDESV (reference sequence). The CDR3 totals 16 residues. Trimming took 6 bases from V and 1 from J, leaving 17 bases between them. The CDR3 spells CASRPPQTDRTDTQYF. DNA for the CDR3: TGTGCCAGCAGACCCCCGCAGACAGACCGCACAGATACGCAGTATTTT.

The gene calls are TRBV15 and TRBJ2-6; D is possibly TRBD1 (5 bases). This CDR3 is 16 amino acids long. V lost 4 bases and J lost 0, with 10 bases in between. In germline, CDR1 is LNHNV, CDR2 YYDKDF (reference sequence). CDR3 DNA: TGTGCCACCAGCATGACAGCCACCTCTGGGGCCAACGTCCTGACTTTC. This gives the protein CATSMTATSGANVLTF.

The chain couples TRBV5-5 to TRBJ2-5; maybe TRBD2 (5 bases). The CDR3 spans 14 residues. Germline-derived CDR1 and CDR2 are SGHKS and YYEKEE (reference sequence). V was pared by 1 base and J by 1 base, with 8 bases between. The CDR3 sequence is CASSLQAVQETQYF. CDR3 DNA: TGTGCCAGCAGCTTGCAAGCGGTCCAAGAGACCCAGTACTTC.

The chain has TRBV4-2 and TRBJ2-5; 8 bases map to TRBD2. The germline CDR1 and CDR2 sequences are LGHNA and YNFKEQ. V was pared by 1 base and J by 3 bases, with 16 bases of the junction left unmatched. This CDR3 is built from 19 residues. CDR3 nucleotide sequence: TGTGCCAGCAGCCAAGCCCCTCGGGGTAGCGGGAATAGGGAAGAGACCCAGTACTTC. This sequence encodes CASSQAPRGSGNREETQYF.

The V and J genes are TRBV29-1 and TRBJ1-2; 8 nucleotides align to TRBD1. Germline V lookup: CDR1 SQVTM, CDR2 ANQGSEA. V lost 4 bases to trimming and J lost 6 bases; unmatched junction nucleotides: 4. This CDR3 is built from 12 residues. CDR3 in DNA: TGCAGCGTTGGGGCAGGGGGCGATGGCTACACCTTC. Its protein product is CSVGAGGDGYTF.

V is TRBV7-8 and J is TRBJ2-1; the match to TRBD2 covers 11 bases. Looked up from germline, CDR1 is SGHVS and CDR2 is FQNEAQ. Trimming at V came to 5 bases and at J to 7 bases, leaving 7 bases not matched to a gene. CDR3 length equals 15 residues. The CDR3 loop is CASSLSGGVWNEQFF. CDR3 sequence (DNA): TGTGCCAGCAGCCTTAGCGGGGGGGTCTGGAATGAGCAGTTCTTC.

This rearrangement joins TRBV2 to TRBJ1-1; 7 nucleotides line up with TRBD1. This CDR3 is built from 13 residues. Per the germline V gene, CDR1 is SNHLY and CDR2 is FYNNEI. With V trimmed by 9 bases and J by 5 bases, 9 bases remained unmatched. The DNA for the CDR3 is TGTGCCAGAAAATCGACAGGGCCTACTGAAGCTTTCTTT. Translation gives CARKSTGPTEAFF.

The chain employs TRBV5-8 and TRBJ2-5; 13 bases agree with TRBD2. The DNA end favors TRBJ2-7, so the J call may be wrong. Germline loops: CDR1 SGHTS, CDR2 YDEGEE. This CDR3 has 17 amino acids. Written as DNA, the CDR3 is TGTGCCAGCAGCTCTAAACTTACTAGCGGGAGGGCCTACGAGCAGTACTTC. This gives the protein CASSSKLTSGRAYEQYF.

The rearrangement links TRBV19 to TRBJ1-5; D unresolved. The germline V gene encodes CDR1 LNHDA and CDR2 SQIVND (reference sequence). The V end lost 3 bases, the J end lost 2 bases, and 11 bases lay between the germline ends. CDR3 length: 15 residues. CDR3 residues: CASSIHTGGNQPQHF. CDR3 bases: TGTGCCAGTAGTATTCACACTGGAGGCAATCAGCCCCAGCATTTT.

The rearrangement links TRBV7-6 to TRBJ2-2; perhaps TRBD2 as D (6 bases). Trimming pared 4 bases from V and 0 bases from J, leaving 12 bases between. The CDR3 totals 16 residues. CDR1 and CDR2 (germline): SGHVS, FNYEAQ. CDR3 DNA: TGTGCCAGCAGCTATGGGTCGGGAGCGAACACCGGGGAGCTGTTTTTT. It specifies CASSYGSGANTGELFF. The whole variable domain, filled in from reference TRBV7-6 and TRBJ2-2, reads GAGVSQSPRYKVTKRGQDVALRCDPISGHVSLYWYRQALGQGPEFLTYFNYEAQQDKSGLPNDRFSAERPEGSISTLTIQRTEQRDSAMYRCASSYGSGANTGELFFGEGSRLTVL.

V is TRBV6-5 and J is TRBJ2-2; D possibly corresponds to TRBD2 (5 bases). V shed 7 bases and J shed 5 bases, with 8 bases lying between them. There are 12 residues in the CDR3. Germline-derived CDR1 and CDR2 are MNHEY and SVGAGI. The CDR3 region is CASTGITGELFF. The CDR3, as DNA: TGTGCCAGCACGGGAATTACCGGGGAGCTGTTTTTT.

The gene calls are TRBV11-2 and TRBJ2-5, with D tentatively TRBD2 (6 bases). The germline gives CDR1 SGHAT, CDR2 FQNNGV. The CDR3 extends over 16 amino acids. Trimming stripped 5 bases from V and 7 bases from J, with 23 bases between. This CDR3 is CASSPAFGGRQATQYF. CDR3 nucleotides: TGTGCCAGCAGCCCCGCGTTCGGGGGACGCCAGGCGACCCAGTACTTC.

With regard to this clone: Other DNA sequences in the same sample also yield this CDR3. The CDR3 nucleotides read TGTGCCAGCAGTGAAGCTGGACAGGGAAGGTCCCCCCTCCACTTT. Translated, it gives CASSEAGQGRSPLHF. The V call is TRBV2, the J call TRBJ1-6, with TRBD1 matching over 8 bases. Trimming removed 0 bases from V and 13 bases from J; junction bases left unmatched: 8. CDR1 is SNHLY, CDR2 FYNNEI, per germline. The CDR3 runs to 15 residues.

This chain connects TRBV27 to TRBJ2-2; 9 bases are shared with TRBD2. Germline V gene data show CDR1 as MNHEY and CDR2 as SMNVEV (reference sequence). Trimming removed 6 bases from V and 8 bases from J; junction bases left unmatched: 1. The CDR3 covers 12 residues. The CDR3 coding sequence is TGTGCCAGCAGGAGCGGGAGGGGGGAGCTGTTTTTT. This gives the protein CASRSGRGELFF.

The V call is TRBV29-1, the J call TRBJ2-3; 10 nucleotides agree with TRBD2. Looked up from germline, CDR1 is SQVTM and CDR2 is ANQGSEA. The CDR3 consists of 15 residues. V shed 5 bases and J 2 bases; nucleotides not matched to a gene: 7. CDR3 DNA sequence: TGCAGCGTTTGGTTTACTAGCGGGAACACAGATACGCAGTATTTT. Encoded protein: CSVWFTSGNTDTQYF.

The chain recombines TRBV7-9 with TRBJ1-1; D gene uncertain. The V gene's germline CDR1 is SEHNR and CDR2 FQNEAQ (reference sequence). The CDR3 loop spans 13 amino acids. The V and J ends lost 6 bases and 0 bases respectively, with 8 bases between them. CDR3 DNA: TGTGCCAGCAGAGACATGATGAACACTGAAGCTTTCTTT. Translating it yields CASRDMMNTEAFF.